This is a list of T cell receptor beta chains from one sample in a study of blood T cells in healthy people across ages. TCRdb reprocessed the 5' RACE reads with MiXCR, giving one entry per CDR3 protein. Of about 640,000 distinct CDR3 sequences listed, 58% are singletons. The specimen was blood. Receptor source: a man aged 60 to 75 in good health. CDR3s include the opening cysteine and the closing phenylalanine or tryptophan.

>14|TRBJ2-7|TRBV12-3/TRBV12-4
CASSSPGTGVQQYF
>14|TRBJ1-6|TRBV4-2
CASSQSGGGSPLHF
>17|TRBJ2-1|TRBV20-1
CSARGGAPGTAKNEQFF
>14|TRBJ2-3|TRBV28
CASGGGAMGDTQYF
>15|TRBJ2-5|TRBV11-2
CASSLDRGRQETQYF
>17|NA|TRBV21-1
CASSPGTGTAPPREQYF
>13|TRBJ1-5|TRBV6-1
CATLQGGNQPQHF
>14|TRBJ2-5|TRBV3-1
CASSRGSGRETQYF
>13|TRBJ2-4|TRBV6-1
CASSEARHNEQYF
>18|TRBJ2-1|TRBV7-9
CASSLKQVSGRAGNEQFF
>11|NA|TRBV12-3/TRBV12-4
CASSLQGEQYF
>16|TRBJ2-1|TRBV4-1
CASSQEVAGGQREQFF
>15|TRBJ2-5|TRBV6-1
CASTAGGGIGETQYF
>18|TRBJ1-6|TRBV5-1
CASSWGARDGTYNSPLHF
>14|TRBJ2-1|TRBV20-1
CSAGGGAGDNEQFF
>19|TRBJ2-3|TRBV9
CASSPPGHSGDVGTDTQYF
>13|TRBJ2-5|TRBV20-1
CSALGTLAKTQYF
>14|TRBJ2-3|TRBV12-3/TRBV12-4
CASSPSEVADTQYF
>14|TRBJ2-1|TRBV5-1
CASSLAYRGGEQFF
>21|TRBJ2-1|TRBV5-1
CASSLDPTARNGQFSYNEQFF
>16|TRBJ2-6|TRBV9
CASSVGPGVSANVLTF
>14|TRBJ2-5|TRBV20-1
CSARAPTPRETQYF
>16|TRBJ1-1|TRBV5-1
CASSLGDGGANTEAFF
>16|TRBJ2-1|TRBV7-2
CASSLGAGGNYNEQFF
>12|TRBJ1-6|TRBV12-3/TRBV12-4
CASSLLESPLHF
>14|TRBJ2-7|TRBV5-1
CASSESGGPYEQYF
>15|TRBJ1-5|TRBV5-1
CASSPAPGANQPQHF
>15|TRBJ2-3|TRBV5-1
CASSYQLPGGDTQYF
>14|TRBJ2-1|TRBV5-1
CASSLDRGSNEQFF
>15|TRBJ2-1|TRBV9
CASSPYGGGFNEQFF
>17|TRBJ2-5|TRBV21-1
CASSKLPKLAGEETQYF
>16|TRBJ2-5|TRBV7-6
CASSPKGGRTTETQYF
>15|TRBJ2-1|TRBV6-5
CASSDRDHQFSEQFF
>14|TRBJ2-1|TRBV3-1
CASSQVPSGGEQFF
>15|TRBJ2-2|TRBV12-3/TRBV12-4
CASSLWPANTGELFF
>18|NA|TRBV4-2
CASSQETSASGGDNEQYF
>16|TRBJ2-1|TRBV11-2
CVSSLGGVPGYNEQFF
>15|TRBJ2-1|TRBV6-5
CASSYLAQFKDEQFF
>14|TRBJ2-7|TRBV12-3/TRBV12-4
CASSLTGPAYEQYF
>15|TRBJ1-2|TRBV14
CASSPGLGRFYGYTF
>13|TRBJ2-3|TRBV18
CASSPGTSDTQYF
>16|TRBJ2-7|TRBV3-1
CASSPKLSGGSYEQYF
>13|TRBJ1-2|TRBV6-1
CASSEGPGYGYTF
>14|TRBJ2-1|TRBV28
CASSLSGLVNEQFF
>14|TRBJ2-5|TRBV6-1
CASNPGFFVETQYF
>15|TRBJ1-2|TRBV5-5
CASSFTGVPIYGYTF